These T cell receptor beta chains were read from a single sample in a study of T cells expressing NK-cell markers. For each CDR3 protein, TCRdb gives one entry from its re-call of the 5' RACE reads, without DNA. Listed are a few hundred thousand distinct CDR3 sequences; 1.4% falls within the top ten. Sequencing used blood T cells: a sorted CD56 or NKG2C T cell subset, CD4+ or CD8+ T cells, or bulk PBMC T cells (not recorded which). The receptors stem from a woman aged 45-60 years in good health. The CDR3 runs from the conserved cysteine through the conserved F or W.

V gene	J gene	CDR3 protein
TRBV5-1	TRBJ2-3	CASSLLSVGLAGGPTDTQYF
TRBV10-2	TRBJ2-1	CASSVSGTSEQFF
TRBV30	TRBJ2-7	CAWSVITSGKSEQYF
TRBV11-2	TRBJ2-3	CASSKQGWSTDTQYF
TRBV19	TRBJ2-1	CASRGTSGRDNEQFF
TRBV29-1	TRBJ2-7	CSVVEGLLYEQYF
TRBV5-4	TRBJ2-1	CASSGTGFDEQFF
TRBV20-1	TRBJ2-7	CSAPLKGEQYF
TRBV11-2	TRBJ2-3	CASSSTWGSGSSDTQYF
TRBV5-1	TRBJ1-6	CASSFDNSPLHF
TRBV14	TRBJ2-3	CASSHGRVFPDTQYF
TRBV12-3/TRBV12-4	TRBJ1-4	CASIRQGDPTNEKLFF
TRBV15	TRBJ1-1	CATSRDSTGVTEAFF
TRBV6-4	TRBJ2-1	CASSGSRGNEQFF
TRBV12-3/TRBV12-4	TRBJ1-1	CASSLEIGEAFF
TRBV12-3/TRBV12-4	TRBJ2-2	CASSRGEVSGELFF
TRBV29-1	TRBJ2-5	CSVEDPPEQETQYF
TRBV5-6	TRBJ2-1	CASSLDRQGDNEQFF
TRBV10-2	TRBJ2-1	CASTRKGGSYNEQFF
TRBV20-1	TRBJ2-1	CSAPRDRGDNEQFF
TRBV12-3/TRBV12-4	TRBJ2-2	CASSRLAGGVTNTGELFF
TRBV20-1	TRBJ2-1	CSAGTGYNEQFF
TRBV9	TRBJ2-3	CASSALESVGDTQYF
TRBV2	TRBJ1-1	CASSDPVGTASDTEAFF
TRBV15	TRBJ1-2	CATSSYRGVYTF
TRBV4-1	TRBJ1-2	CASSQEIGYGYTF
TRBV2	TRBJ1-1	CASSEDRWDSKSVAFF
TRBV24-1	TRBJ2-1	CAENFKQDEQFF
TRBV29-1	TRBJ1-2	CSVVTGGNYGYTF
TRBV4-2	TRBJ2-1	CASGHLGEQFF
TRBV3-1	TRBJ2-6	CASSLRDRGPGANVLTF
TRBV5-1	TRBJ2-6	CASSLGAGVTGANVLTF
TRBV12-3/TRBV12-4	TRBJ2-1	CASRAGELNEQFF
TRBV29-1	TRBJ2-5	CSASAGMQTQYF